The present TCR beta chain was sequenced within a study of yellow fever vaccine responses in identical twins (dated by TCRdb to the late 2010s). Study-level background: Focusing on identical twins, the study followed the T cell clones that responded to the vaccine, and did so with precision.

The library was obtained by RT-PCR. Instrument used: Illumina HiSeq 2500. Starting from the raw public reads, TCRdb applied fastp trimming at Q25, assembled clones with MiXCR and retained in-frame beta chains. Rows with one shared CDR3 protein collapse into an entry with the most common genes and DNA. The sample data list fewer than 2,500 distinct CDR3 sequences, and 8% to 10% of these were observed just once. The top ten clonotypes cover 5.4% of the sample. The junction carries 15 bases between V and J, which are trimmed by 5 bases and 10 bases respectively. According to the germline V gene (reference sequence), CDR1 reads LNHNV and CDR2 reads YYDKDF. Including the terminal cysteine and phenylalanine, the CDR3 comprises 14 residues. Only the CDR3 DNA stays, 42 bases, in frame from base 1. What the study reported, not specific to this receptor: According to the authors, in identical twins the way T cells responded to vaccination appeared partly convergent and partly personalized.

This clonotype has just a few counts. Its antigen remains undetermined. Base qualities were left out, and no much larger clone turns up one base away. Source: T cells from blood (PBMCs), unsorted or a sorted subset (not recorded which), taken around 2 years after vaccination. This sequence uses TRBV15 and TRBJ1-6; TRBD1 could be the D gene, as 6 bases match. The TCR was taken from a woman aged 18-29 years who received the yellow fever vaccine. Donor details come from another sample of the same person, matched by shared clones. The CDR3 protein is CATSGGTFKSPLHF. Here is the DNA: TGTGCCACCAGCGGAGGGACATTTAAATCACCCCTCCACTTT.